The 31 T cell receptor beta chains in this list originate from one sample, sequenced in a study of response to subunit inactivated influenza vaccine. TCRdb independently ran MiXCR on the RT-PCR reads; one entry per CDR3 protein. The table records approximately 530,000 distinct CDR3 sequences, roughly 13% of them present only once. This specimen was PBMCs from blood, taken 35 to 45 days after vaccination. Receptors were obtained from a man aged 50-60 years who received an inactivated influenza vaccine.

This clonotype was seen more than once but under ten times. The V and J genes are TRBV6-5 and TRBJ2-4; 8 bases fit TRBD1. Looked up from germline, CDR1 is MNHEY and CDR2 is SVGAGI. The CDR3 runs to 18 residues. Trimming removed 0 bases from V and 0 bases from J; junction bases left unmatched: 7. In nucleotides, the CDR3 is TGTGCCAGCAGTTACTCAAGACAGGGGAAAGGAGCCAAAAACATTCAGTACTTC. Translated, it gives CASSYSRQGKGAKNIQYF.

The V gene is TRBV7-9, the J gene TRBJ2-2; weak D call: TRBD1 (5 bases). V was cut by 6 bases and J by 6 bases, with 8 bases left in between. The CDR3 totals 12 residues. The germline V gene encodes CDR1 SEHNR and CDR2 FQNEAQ (reference sequence). The CDR3 bases are TGTGCCAGCAGTTGGGGCGCCGGGGAGCTGTTTTTT. Translating it yields CASSWGAGELFF.

This clonotype was recorded many times. This chain uses TRBV12-3 or TRBV12-4 with TRBJ2-3, with D possibly being TRBD1 or TRBD2 (5 bases each). This CDR3 is 14 amino acids long. The V end was cut by 3 bases, the J end by 4 bases, with 11 bases between. The CDR3 DNA reads TGTGCCAGCAGTTTCGGGACCCTGGCAGATACGCAGTATTTT. Translating it yields CASSFGTLADTQYF.

In DNA, the CDR3 is TGTGCCAGCAGACCGGGACAGGGATTTTCACCCCTCCACTTT. This gives the protein CASRPGQGFSPLHF. The V call is TRBV6-1, the J call TRBJ1-6; 9 bases map to TRBD1. Germline V CDR1 and CDR2: MNHNS, SASEGT. The CDR3 loop spans 14 amino acids. J gave up 9 bases and V 6 bases, and 6 bases lay outside the gene matches.

The chain links TRBV20-1 to TRBJ2-5, with 11 nucleotides matching TRBD2. The V gene's germline CDR1 is DFQATT and CDR2 SNEGSKA (reference sequence). The CDR3 length is 16 residues. After removal of 6 bases from V and 2 bases from J, the junction contained 11 bases not matched to a gene. The CDR3 bases are TGCAGTGCACCGCCTACTAGCGGGAGACTACAAGAGACCCAGTACTTC. This codes for CSAPPTSGRLQETQYF.

V gene TRBV20-1 combines with J gene TRBJ2-3, with TRBD2 as a possible D gene (6 bases). The CDR3 covers 14 residues. The V end lost 5 bases, the J end lost 2 bases, and 14 bases lay between the germline ends. Germline CDR1 reads DFQATT; CDR2 reads SNEGSKA (reference sequence). DNA for the CDR3: TGCAGTGCTCCTCTTGGCGGGAACACAGATACGCAGTATTTT. Encoded protein: CSAPLGGNTDTQYF.

This clonotype showed up just a few times. V is TRBV6-2 or TRBV6-3 and J is TRBJ2-2, with TRBD1 matching 8 bases. The CDR3 totals 15 residues. Losses at the gene ends were 6 bases for V and 2 bases for J; bases not matched to a gene: 5. Germline V CDR1 and CDR2: MNHEY, SVGEGT. Here the CDR3 DNA reads TGTGCCAGCAGAAGGACAGGGTATAACACCGGGGAGCTGTTTTTT. As protein: CASRRTGYNTGELFF.

The chain is built from TRBV3-1 and TRBJ2-7; 7 positions match TRBD2. J was trimmed by 9 bases and V by 0 bases; bases with no gene match: 5. The germline CDR1 and CDR2 sequences are LGHDT and YNNKEL (reference sequence). This CDR3 is built from 13 residues. The CDR3 reads CASSQDGGSVQYF. CDR3 in DNA: TGTGCCAGCAGCCAAGACGGGGGGTCCGTGCAGTACTTC.

This chain links TRBV10-2 with TRBJ2-3; tentatively, D is TRBD1 or TRBD2 (5 bases each). The CDR3 is 15 residues long. The germline gives CDR1 WSHSY, CDR2 SAAADI. V was shortened by 7 bases and J by 0 bases, with 14 bases between the two germline ends. CDR3 sequence reads: CASKRGPTSTDTQYF. DNA for the CDR3: TGCGCCAGCAAAAGGGGACCCACTAGCACAGATACGCAGTATTTT.

V usage is TRBV9 and J usage is TRBJ2-1; no clear D gene. V was trimmed by 0 bases and J by 8 bases, leaving 15 bases between them. This CDR3 has 15 amino acids. Germline-derived CDR1 and CDR2 are SGDLS and YYNGEE. The CDR3 DNA reads as TGTGCCAGCAGCGTAGTGCCGGGTCCAGGCGATGAGCAGTTCTTC. Its translation is CASSVVPGPGDEQFF.

This chain joins TRBV12-3 or TRBV12-4 and TRBJ1-1; TRBD1 matches 7 bases. The CDR3 runs to 17 residues. V lost 0 bases to trimming and J lost 1 base; unmatched junction nucleotides: 8. The DNA of the CDR3 is TGTGCCAGCAGTTTAGCGTCTTACAGGGGAACGAACACTGAAGCTTTCTTT. Its protein is CASSLASYRGTNTEAFF.

The rearrangement uses TRBV18 and TRBJ1-5; TRBD1 matches 7 bases. V lost 5 bases, J lost 7 bases, and 11 bases stayed unmatched. The germline CDR1 and CDR2 sequences are KGHSH and LQKENI. The CDR3 loop spans 15 amino acids. DNA for the CDR3: TGTGCCAGCTCATCGGGACAGCCCGAGGTCCAGCCCCAGCATTTT. It specifies CASSSGQPEVQPQHF.

This clonotype appeared many times. This chain links TRBV29-1 with TRBJ2-3; tentative D call: TRBD2 (7 bases). V was cut by 6 bases and J by 4 bases, with 14 bases left in between. This CDR3 is 13 amino acids long. Germline values: CDR1 SQVTM, CDR2 ANQGSEA. The DNA for the CDR3 is TGCAGCGTGGGGGGGGCGCAGGCAGATACGCAGTATTTT. This sequence encodes CSVGGAQADTQYF.

In this sample, this clonotype turned up a few times. This rearrangement joins TRBV7-2 to TRBJ2-2, with D possibly being TRBD2 (5 bases). This CDR3 region has 15 residues. V lost 0 bases, J lost 1 base, and 6 bases lay in between. Germline V gives CDR1 SGHTA, CDR2 FQGNSA. The CDR3 DNA reads as TGTGCCAGCAGCTTAGCAGGGAGGAACACCGGGGAGCTGTTTTTT. Translated, it gives CASSLAGRNTGELFF.

This clonotype came up many times. V usage is TRBV6-2 or TRBV6-3 and J usage is TRBJ2-7; 9 nucleotides align to TRBD1. Losses at the gene ends were 5 bases for V and 2 bases for J; bases not matched to a gene: 1. Per germline, CDR1 MNHEY and CDR2 SVGEGT. The CDR3 length is 13 residues. CDR3 region: CASSRTGAYEQYF. CDR3 DNA sequence: TGTGCCAGCAGTCGGACAGGGGCCTACGAGCAGTACTTC.

The chain couples TRBV11-1 to TRBJ2-2; D is perhaps TRBD1 or TRBD2 (6 bases each). CDR1 is SGHAT, CDR2 FQDESV, per germline (reference sequence). The CDR3 length is 15 residues. Trimming stripped 1 base from V and 7 bases from J, with 13 bases between. The CDR3 is CASSLEPGASGELFF. The CDR3 nucleotides are TGTGCCAGCAGCTTAGAGCCGGGGGCGAGCGGGGAGCTGTTTTTT.

V is TRBV20-1 and J is TRBJ1-2, with 9 bases fitting TRBD1. This CDR3 has 15 residues. The germline CDR1 and CDR2 sequences are DFQATT and SNEGSKA (reference sequence). J was trimmed by 7 bases and V by 0 bases; bases with no gene match: 9. Written as DNA, the CDR3 is TGCAGTGCTAGAGAGAGAACGGACAGGGGAGGTGGCTACACCTTC. Amino acid sequence: CSARERTDRGGGYTF.

This clonotype came up many times. The chain couples TRBV29-1 to TRBJ2-3; D not resolved. Germline CDR1 reads SQVTM; CDR2 reads ANQGSEA. The CDR3 extends over 17 amino acids. V lost 2 bases and J 0 bases, leaving 18 bases between the germline ends. The CDR3 sequence: CSVEKGFPLTSTDTQYF. For the CDR3, the DNA is TGCAGCGTTGAAAAGGGTTTCCCCCTCACTAGCACAGATACGCAGTATTTT.

This clonotype was recorded a few times. The chain recombines TRBV4-3 with TRBJ2-7; D might be TRBD1 (7 bases). The CDR3 contains 19 residues. V gave up 0 bases and J gave up 3 bases, with 24 bases separating them. In germline, CDR1 is LGHNA, CDR2 YSLEER. The DNA of the CDR3 is TGCGCCAGCAGCCAAGATCGGCGGGGTTGGGCAGGGGGGTACTACGAGCAGTACTTC. This sequence encodes CASSQDRRGWAGGYYEQYF.

The V call is TRBV4-2, the J call TRBJ2-7; D is possibly TRBD1 (6 bases). The V gene lost 1 base and the J gene lost 3 bases, with 13 bases spanning the gap. Germline lookup yields CDR1 LGHNA and CDR2 YNFKEQ. This CDR3 is 15 amino acids long. CDR3 loop: CASSQGFLTGYEQYF. The CDR3 DNA reads as TGTGCCAGCAGCCAAGGGTTCCTGACAGGCTACGAGCAGTACTTC.

This clonotype was recorded a few times. The chain combines TRBV7-8 with TRBJ2-1; D gene unclear. The CDR3 contains 17 residues. V lost 5 bases and J lost 0, with 17 bases in between. The V gene's germline CDR1 is SGHVS and CDR2 FQNEAQ. The chain's CDR3 is CASSTQDLLSSYNEQFF. The CDR3 DNA follows: TGTGCCAGCAGCACCCAAGACTTACTGAGCTCCTACAATGAGCAGTTCTTC.

A few counts support this clonotype. This chain connects TRBV4-3 to TRBJ2-3, with unresolved D. CDR1 LGHNA and CDR2 YSLEER come from the germline V gene. The ends were cut back, 5 bases at V and 2 bases at J, with 11 bases in the middle. This CDR3 has 14 amino acids. The CDR3, as DNA: TGCGCCAGCAGCTCCCGTTGGGACACAGATACGCAGTATTTT. It translates to CASSSRWDTDTQYF.

V usage is TRBV10-3 and J usage is TRBJ2-3, with D possibly matching TRBD2 (5 bases). Germline V gene sequence: CDR1 ENHRY, CDR2 SYGVKD. V was trimmed by 7 bases and J by 9 bases, leaving 17 bases between them. This CDR3 has 13 amino acids. DNA for the CDR3: TGTGCCATCAAAAGGGAGATCGTAGGCACGCAGTATTTT. Amino acid sequence: CAIKREIVGTQYF.

This clonotype was counted a few times. This sequence joins TRBV4-1 and TRBJ1-2; D might be TRBD1 (5 bases). V lost 0 bases and J lost 4, with 12 bases in between. Germline V gene sequence: CDR1 MGHRA, CDR2 YSYEKL. The CDR3 contains 15 residues. The CDR3 nucleotides read TGCGCCAGCAGCCAAGATGGGAGGGGAATCTATGGCTACACCTTC. Translation gives CASSQDGRGIYGYTF.

The sample holds a few counts of this clonotype. The J gene is TRBJ2-1, the V gene TRBV9; weak D call: TRBD1 (6 bases). V lost 4 bases and J 0 bases, leaving 11 bases between the germline ends. Germline values: CDR1 SGDLS, CDR2 YYNGEE. The CDR3 runs 15 residues. CDR3: CASSSRTVSYNEQFF. CDR3 DNA sequence: TGTGCCAGCAGCTCTCGGACAGTCTCCTACAATGAGCAGTTCTTC.

The chain joins TRBV11-2 to TRBJ2-1; D call uncertain. Trimming removed 2 bases from V and 0 bases from J, with 11 bases in between. Germline CDR1 is SGHAT and CDR2 is FQNNGV. The CDR3 consists of 16 residues. The CDR3 sequence: CASSLHYWSSYNEQFF. The CDR3 DNA follows: TGTGCCAGCAGCTTACACTATTGGAGCTCCTACAATGAGCAGTTCTTC.

The chain couples TRBV3-1 to TRBJ1-6; D is uncertain. Germline CDR1 LGHDT, CDR2 YNNKEL (reference sequence). Trimming removed 0 bases at V and 5 bases at J, with 11 bases between. The CDR3 length is 16 residues. CDR3 bases: TGTGCCAGCAGCCAAGAGGCCGTCGCCAATAATTCACCCCTCCACTTT. Protein sequence: CASSQEAVANNSPLHF.

In this sample, this clonotype turned up a few times. The chain has TRBV7-2 and TRBJ2-5; D is unclear. The CDR3 runs 12 residues. With 2 bases removed from V and 5 bases from J, the gap between germline ends came to 6 bases. Germline V CDR1 and CDR2: SGHTA, FQGNSA. The CDR3 spells CASSLPWETQYF. The DNA for the CDR3 is TGTGCCAGCAGCTTACCTTGGGAGACCCAGTACTTC.

The J gene is TRBJ2-5, the V gene TRBV4-3; TRBD2 is a possible D gene (7 bases). Trimming removed 2 bases from V and 5 bases from J, with 15 bases in between. CDR1 and CDR2 from the germline V gene are LGHNA and YSLEER. The CDR3 sequence is 15 residues long. The CDR3 region has the DNA TGCGCCAGCAGCCAATCCCGGGGGGCGGTGGAGACCCAGTACTTC. Protein product: CASSQSRGAVETQYF.

This clonotype was detected many times. This chain uses TRBV4-3 with TRBJ2-1, with D perhaps matching TRBD2 (5 bases). Per germline, CDR1 LGHNA and CDR2 YSLEER. V shed 0 bases and J shed 7 bases, with 7 bases lying between them. The CDR3 loop spans 13 amino acids. CDR3 sequence (DNA): TGCGCCAGCAGCCAAGATGAGGGAAATGAGCAGTTCTTC. Translating it yields CASSQDEGNEQFF.

V usage is TRBV20-1 and J usage is TRBJ2-1; TRBD2 matches at 8 bases. The CDR3 extends over 18 amino acids. Germline lookup yields CDR1 DFQATT and CDR2 SNEGSKA (reference sequence). The junction had 11 bases not matched to a gene; V was cut back by 1 base and J by 0 bases. CDR3 DNA: TGCAGTGCTAGAGGTCTAGCGGGCCCCGGTAGCTCCTACAATGAGCAGTTCTTC. This translates into CSARGLAGPGSSYNEQFF.